Listed below are T cell receptor beta chains from one sample, sequenced in a study of T cells in Graves' hyperthyroidism and ophthalmopathy. TCRdb reprocessed the multiplex PCR reads via MiXCR and lists one record per CDR3 protein. The table has some 800,000 distinct CDR3 sequences, 38% seen once; the top ten hold 7.5% to 9.5%. Source material: blood. The receptor set was obtained from a man aged 18 to 29 with Graves' hyperthyroidism. The CDR3 runs from the conserved cysteine through the conserved F or W. A D gene is named only where the DNA matches it firmly. Clone size appears in some rows only: once, few, many, or a class for an expanded clone.

TRBV20-1	TRBD2	NA	TRBJ2-5	TGCAGTGCTAGACCCGGGACTAGAGACTTAGAGACCCAGTACTTC	CSARPGTRDLETQYF
TRBV11-3	NA	few	TRBJ2-7	TGTGCCAGCAAGGATCGGTCCGAGCAGTACTTC	CASKDRSEQYF
TRBV9	TRBD2	few	TRBJ2-5	TGTGCCAGCAGCGTAGGCTTTAGCGGGAAGGAGACCCAGTACTTC	CASSVGFSGKETQYF
TRBV7-9	TRBD1	few	TRBJ1-1	TGTGCCAGCAGCCAACGTCCCGGGACAGGGTTGAACACTGAAGCTTTCTTT	CASSQRPGTGLNTEAFF
TRBV7-2	NA	NA	TRBJ1-2	TGTGCCAGCAGCCCGCCTACAGGGTTCGACGGCTACACCTTC	CASSPPTGFDGYTF
TRBV6-1	NA	NA	TRBJ2-5	TGTGCCAGCAGTGAGCTCGGATACACCCGGGCCCAGTACTTC	CASSELGYTRAQYF
TRBV29-1	NA	many	TRBJ2-7	TGCAGCGTTGTGGACGCCGCAGGGAACTCGGGGGACGAGCAGTACTTC	CSVVDAAGNSGDEQYF
TRBV11-2	NA	few	TRBJ2-5	TGTGCCAGCAGCTTAGACCTTTCCGGGGGACTCCAAGAGACCCAGTACTTC	CASSLDLSGGLQETQYF
TRBV7-9	TRBD2	many	TRBJ2-7	TGTGCCAGCAGCTGGGACTATCACGAGCAGTACTTC	CASSWDYHEQYF
TRBV11-2	NA	NA	TRBJ1-6	TGTGCCAGCAGCCCGTACCCCGGGGCCTATAATTCACCCCTCCACTTT	CASSPYPGAYNSPLHF
TRBV11-2	NA	NA	TRBJ2-5	TGTGCCAGCAGCTTAGATCTGCCATCCTTGGGCCAAGAGACCCAGTACTTC	CASSLDLPSLGQETQYF
TRBV9	NA	NA	TRBJ2-7	TGTGCCAGCAGCATCGATATGGGGGACGAGCAGTACTTC	CASSIDMGDEQYF
TRBV2	TRBD1	NA	TRBJ1-6	TGTGCCAGCAGCCGGGACAGTGGGGGGTCACCCCTCCACTTT	CASSRDSGGSPLHF
TRBV7-6	TRBD1	NA	TRBJ2-5	TGTGCCAGCAGTATGGACAGGGGAGGAGAGACCCAGTACTTC	CASSMDRGGETQYF
TRBV7-9	NA	NA	TRBJ1-1	TGTGCCAGCAGCCCTCAGCGGGGATATACTGAAGCTTCCTTT	CASSPQRGYTEASF
TRBV7-3	NA	many	TRBJ2-6	TGTGCCAGCAGCTTACAGATCTACTCTGGGGCCAACGTCCTGACTTTC	CASSLQIYSGANVLTF